What follows are 12 T cell receptor beta chains derived from one specimen sequenced in a study of blood T cell repertoires in COVID-19. The assay was immunoSEQ multiplex PCR, and TCRdb's table has in-frame clones only and misses some. The table lists tens of thousands of clones, roughly 89% of them singletons. Sequenced sample: peripheral blood. Receptor source: a man aged 70-80 years with COVID-19, enrolled during active disease.

The chain joins TRBV7-9 to TRBJ1-1; 7 nucleotides agree with TRBD1. The ends lost 4 bases at V and 3 bases at J; junction bases unmatched: 8. This CDR3 region has 15 residues. Germline values: CDR1 SEHNR, CDR2 FQNEAQ (reference sequence). CDR3 in amino acids: CASSSPRGPDTEAFF. DNA of the CDR3: TGTGCCAGCAGCTCTCCGAGGGGGCCGGACACTGAAGCTTTCTTT.

This sequence joins TRBV7-2 and TRBJ2-5, with 8 bases aligning to TRBD2. V lost 3 bases to trimming and J lost 5 bases; unmatched junction nucleotides: 5. The CDR3 totals 14 residues. Per germline, CDR1 SGHTA and CDR2 FQGNSA. The CDR3 DNA sequence: TGTGCCAGCAGCTTGAGTCTAGCGGGCGAGACCCAGTACTTC. It is translated as CASSLSLAGETQYF.

The chain recombines TRBV6-6 with TRBJ2-2; D remains ambiguous. Trimming pared 2 bases from V and 6 bases from J, leaving 4 bases between. Germline CDR1 MNHNY, CDR2 SVGAGI (reference sequence). The CDR3 runs to 12 residues. The CDR3: CASSYEAGELFF. The CDR3 nucleotides are TGTGCCAGCAGTTACGAGGCCGGGGAGCTGTTTTTT.

The chain couples TRBV10-1 to TRBJ2-3; the match to TRBD2 covers 8 bases. Trimming at V came to 3 bases and at J to 2 bases, leaving 7 bases not matched to a gene. Germline V lookup: CDR1 WNHNN, CDR2 SYGVQD (reference sequence). The CDR3 consists of 16 residues. The CDR3 reads CASSERGRRITDTQYF. In nucleotides, the CDR3 is TGCGCCAGCAGTGAACGCGGGAGGAGGATCACAGATACGCAGTATTTT.

This rearrangement joins TRBV27 to TRBJ2-7; TRBD1 aligns across 9 bases. V dropped 5 bases and J dropped 5; count of bases not matched to a gene: 4. This CDR3 is 13 amino acids long. The germline gives CDR1 MNHEY, CDR2 SMNVEV (reference sequence). The CDR3 DNA reads TGTGCCAGCAGTGGGAGGACAGGGGACGAGCAGTACTTC. Translated, it gives CASSGRTGDEQYF.

The chain uses TRBV19 and TRBJ2-7, with D possibly matching TRBD1 (6 bases). CDR1 and CDR2 (germline): LNHDA, SQIVND (reference sequence). The CDR3 loop spans 14 amino acids. V was shortened by 5 bases and J by 3 bases, with 14 bases between the two germline ends. For the CDR3, the DNA is TGTGCCAGTAGTGCACAGGGTGGAATCTACGAGCAGTACTTC. As protein: CASSAQGGIYEQYF.

V gene TRBV18 combines with J gene TRBJ1-1, with 8 bases fitting TRBD1. The CDR3 is 14 residues long. With V trimmed by 2 bases and J by 4 bases, 3 bases remained unmatched. Germline CDR1 and CDR2: KGHSH and LQKENI. Here the CDR3 DNA reads TGTGCCAGCTCACCAACGGGGACAGGCACTGAAGCTTTCTTT. Its protein is CASSPTGTGTEAFF.

The V gene is TRBV6-5, the J gene TRBJ1-1, with D tentatively TRBD1 (5 bases). Germline assignment: CDR1 MNHEY and CDR2 SVGAGI. The CDR3 has 13 residues. The ends were cut back, 4 bases at V and 2 bases at J, with 8 bases in the middle. This CDR3 is CASSSGGNTEAFF. The CDR3 bases are TGTGCCAGCAGTTCCGGGGGAAACACTGAAGCTTTCTTT.

The rearrangement uses TRBV4-2 and TRBJ2-1, with 10 bases aligning to TRBD2. The CDR3 loop spans 17 amino acids. J lost 4 bases, V lost 2 bases, and 8 bases had no gene match. CDR1 is LGHNA and CDR2 is YNFKEQ in the germline V gene. The CDR3 sequence: CASSQPLTSGIYNEQFF. The CDR3 DNA follows: TGTGCCAGCAGCCAACCTCTAACTAGCGGGATTTACAATGAGCAGTTCTTC.

The V and J genes are TRBV29-1 and TRBJ1-2, with 7 bases aligning to TRBD1. CDR1 and CDR2 (germline): SQVTM, ANQGSEA. The CDR3 loop spans 14 amino acids. Trimming took 3 bases from V and 7 from J; bases not matched to a gene: 11. The DNA for the CDR3 is TGCAGCGTTGACCTAACGGACAGGCGAGGTGGCTACACCTTC. It specifies CSVDLTDRRGGYTF.

The gene calls are TRBV6-6 and TRBJ1-1; perhaps TRBD1 as D (5 bases). V was pared by 5 bases and J by 1 base, with 11 bases between. The CDR3 has 14 amino acids. Germline loops: CDR1 MNHNY, CDR2 SVGAGI (reference sequence). The CDR3 reads CASSGTHPNTEAFF. CDR3 sequence (DNA): TGTGCCAGCAGTGGGACTCACCCGAACACTGAAGCTTTCTTT.

The J gene is TRBJ2-1, the V gene TRBV7-9; 8 nucleotides agree with TRBD1. CDR3 size: 12 residues. The germline V gene has CDR1 SEHNR and CDR2 FQNEAQ (reference sequence). With 5 bases clipped from V and 10 bases from J, the junction kept 4 bases outside the gene matches. The CDR3 reads CASSPDRVEQFF. Here the CDR3 DNA reads TGTGCCAGCAGCCCGGACAGGGTCGAGCAGTTCTTC.